Each of the 3 T cell receptor beta chains below was sequenced from the same sample in a study of CD8+CD57+ T cells in acquired aplastic anemia. Genomic DNA, serving as template, underwent TCR beta VDJ and CDR3 profiling. Using its own MiXCR run on the reads, TCRdb lists one record per CDR3 protein. This table has under 500,000 distinct CDR3 sequences, over 25% appearing once. Patients chosen for sequencing had CD8+CD57+ cells that had expanded, as shown by flow cytometry. The material sequenced was sorted CD4+, CD8+, or CD8+CD57+ T cells (not recorded which) from PBMCs. These receptors all come from a human donor with aplastic anemia.

This clonotype was seen just once. The gene calls are TRBV9 and TRBJ1-2; no clear D gene. This CDR3 comprises 14 residues. Between the trimmed V and J ends, which lost 4 bases and 3 bases, there was a span of 13 bases. The germline V gene encodes CDR1 SGDLS and CDR2 YYNGEE. CDR3 coding DNA: TGTGCCAGCAGCCAAAGGGCCGCGGACTATGGCTACACCTTC. It translates to CASSQRAADYGYTF.

In the case of this clonotype: The germline gene is not matched at one end of the junction; a read error may be the cause. The rearrangement joins TRBV11-2 to TRBJ1-2; D uncertain. The germline CDR1 and CDR2 sequences are SGHAT and FQNNGV. The CDR3 sequence is 14 residues long. CDR3 nucleotide sequence: TGTGCCAGCAGCCTAGATATCGGAATTGGTGGCTACACCTTC. Its translation: CASSLDIGIGGYTF.

This clonotype was detected once. The genes are TRBV20-1 and TRBJ2-1, with 9 positions matching TRBD2. With 0 bases clipped from V and 4 bases from J, the junction kept 10 bases outside the gene matches. Per germline, CDR1 DFQATT and CDR2 SNEGSKA (reference sequence). This CDR3 region has 17 residues. The chain's CDR3 is CSARELLAGGLYNEQFF. CDR3 sequence (DNA): TGCAGTGCTAGAGAGCTGTTGGCGGGAGGGCTTTACAATGAGCAGTTCTTC.